The 28 T cell receptor beta chains below come from one sample, sequenced in a study of cytomegalovirus exposure and HLA in healthy donors. This PCR relied on a set of 60 Vbeta primers and 13 Jbeta primers. Assay: immunoSEQ multiplex PCR; the TCRdb copy retains only in-frame clones and omits some. Among around 130,000 clones, about 82% were seen once, and the ten largest hold 5% to 5.5%. The source material was PBMCs. Receptors originate from a man younger than 40 in good health and CMV-seronegative.

CDR3 DNA sequence: TGTGCCAGTAGTAGCCGAGGAGGGATGGGCAATCAGCCCCAGCATTTT. This encodes CASSSRGGMGNQPQHF. The genes are TRBV19 and TRBJ1-5; D remains unclear. This CDR3 contains 16 residues. The germline V and J ends were trimmed by 4 bases and 2 bases, with 15 bases remaining between them. Germline CDR1 and CDR2: LNHDA and SQIVND (reference sequence).

This sequence joins TRBV6-5 and TRBJ2-1; 9 bases align to TRBD2. This CDR3 is built from 15 residues. Germline CDR1 and CDR2: MNHEY and SVGAGI. The V and J ends lost 3 bases and 4 bases, in that order; junction bases with no gene match: 4. The CDR3 reads CASSYRAGGYNEQFF. As DNA, the CDR3 is TGTGCCAGCAGTTATCGAGCGGGAGGTTACAATGAGCAGTTCTTC.

This clone was counted once. DNA for the CDR3: TGCGCCAGCAGCCAAGGGGTCGGCAGGGGCTATAACTATGGCTACACCTTC. This encodes CASSQGVGRGYNYGYTF. The chain has TRBV4-1 and TRBJ1-2; D is perhaps TRBD1 (6 bases). Germline CDR1 reads MGHRA; CDR2 reads YSYEKL. This CDR3 spans 17 amino acids. V gave up 1 base and J gave up 1 base, with 16 bases separating them.

This rearrangement joins TRBV6-5 to TRBJ1-2; weak D call: TRBD1 (5 bases). This CDR3 contains 13 residues. V was cut by 1 base and J by 8 bases, with 11 bases left in between. Looked up from germline, CDR1 is MNHEY and CDR2 is SVGAGI. The CDR3 nucleotides read TGTGCCAGCAGTTACTTGGTAGGGGCGGGCTACACCTTC. Protein: CASSYLVGAGYTF.

The V gene is TRBV6-6, the J gene TRBJ1-6; the match to TRBD1 covers 7 bases. The germline V gene encodes CDR1 MNHNY and CDR2 SVGAGI (reference sequence). The CDR3 runs 14 residues. The V segment lost 6 bases and the J segment 6 bases; nucleotides outside the gene matches: 5. The CDR3 spells CASRPTGVNSPLHF. In DNA, the CDR3 is TGTGCCAGCAGACCAACAGGGGTTAATTCACCCCTCCACTTT.

This clone was found once. This sequence joins TRBV5-1 and TRBJ2-5; TRBD2 matches at 14 bases. Germline assignment: CDR1 SGHRS and CDR2 YFSETQ. V shed 0 bases, J shed 2 bases, and the junction held 3 bases outside the gene matches. The CDR3 runs 17 residues. This CDR3 is CASSLAGTSGGQETQYF. The CDR3 nucleotides are TGCGCCAGCAGCTTGGCCGGGACTAGCGGGGGACAAGAGACCCAGTACTTC.

The rearrangement uses TRBV7-2 and TRBJ2-7; a weak D match, TRBD1 (5 bases). The germline V gene encodes CDR1 SGHTA and CDR2 FQGNSA. This CDR3 is built from 14 residues. V shed 6 bases and J shed 3 bases, with 15 bases lying between them. Here the CDR3 DNA reads TGTGCCAGCAGTTTGGGGCCCCTTAACTACGAGCAGTACTTC. Its protein is CASSLGPLNYEQYF.

This clone was counted between two and nine times. The chain carries TRBV5-5 and TRBJ2-7, with D perhaps matching TRBD2 (6 bases). V lost 1 base and J lost 3, with 11 bases in between. The germline gives CDR1 SGHKS, CDR2 YYEKEE (reference sequence). CDR3 length: 14 residues. In nucleotides, the CDR3 is TGTGCCAGCAGCTTGAGTTGGGGGGACTACGAGCAGTACTTC. Protein sequence: CASSLSWGDYEQYF.

The V call is TRBV27, the J call TRBJ2-1, with D uncertain. The CDR3 extends over 11 amino acids. Between the trimmed V and J ends, which lost 7 bases and 5 bases, there was a span of 6 bases. Germline loops: CDR1 MNHEY, CDR2 SMNVEV (reference sequence). The chain's CDR3 is CASTFNNEQFF. The CDR3 nucleotides are TGTGCCAGCACTTTTAACAATGAGCAGTTCTTC.

There are a few counts of this clone. The V gene is TRBV7-9, the J gene TRBJ2-7; D perhaps matches TRBD2 (6 bases). Trimming removed 4 bases at V and 1 base at J, with 11 bases between. The germline V gene has CDR1 SEHNR and CDR2 FQNEAQ (reference sequence). The CDR3 covers 14 residues. CDR3 protein: CASSWGAGSYEQYF. The CDR3 nucleotides read TGTGCCAGCAGCTGGGGTGCGGGATCCTACGAGCAGTACTTC.

The V and J genes are TRBV7-3 and TRBJ2-7; 11 positions agree with TRBD2. Germline V gene lookup returns CDR1 SGHTA and CDR2 FQGTGA. The CDR3 contains 20 residues. V dropped 3 bases and J dropped 4; count of bases not matched to a gene: 20. CDR3 nucleotide sequence: TGTGCCAGCAGCTTCCCTACCCCCTGCCTAGCGGGAGGTATCGTATACGAGCAGTACTTC. Translating gives CASSFPTPCLAGGIVYEQYF.

DNA for the CDR3: TGTGCCAGTACACCTAACAGGGAAGCCAAAAACATTCAGTACTTC. Translating it yields CASTPNREAKNIQYF. V usage is TRBV19 and J usage is TRBJ2-4, with a weak D call TRBD1 (6 bases). Germline V CDR1 and CDR2: LNHDA, SQIVND (reference sequence). The germline V and J ends were trimmed by 7 bases and 0 bases, with 13 bases remaining between them. This CDR3 has 15 residues. The complete variable domain, with remaining parts taken from reference TRBV19 and TRBJ2-4, reads DGGITQSPKYLFRKEGQNVTLSCEQNLNHDAMYWYRQDPGQGLRLIYYSQIVNDFQKGDIAEGYSVSREKKESFPLTVTSAQKNPTAFYLCASTPNREAKNIQYFGAGTRLSVL.

The chain carries TRBV28 and TRBJ1-5; perhaps TRBD1 as D (5 bases). CDR1 and CDR2 (germline): MDHEN, SYDVKM. Trimming removed 2 bases from V and 4 bases from J, with 12 bases in between. This CDR3 contains 15 residues. The CDR3 reads CASSLGGVRNQPQHF. CDR3 in DNA: TGTGCCAGCAGTTTAGGAGGGGTGCGGAATCAGCCCCAGCATTTT. Supplemented by reference TRBV28 and TRBJ1-5, the full variable domain reads DVKVTQSSRYLVKRTGEKVFLECVQDMDHENMFWYRQDPGLGLRLIYFSYDVKMKEKGDIPEGYSVSREKKERFSLILESASTNQTSMYLCASSLGGVRNQPQHFGDGTRLSIL.

Concerning this clone: Given the absence of the conserved phenylalanine or tryptophan at the CDR3 end, a read error is likely. The rearrangement links TRBV4-1 to TRBJ1-1; D not resolved. Germline lookup yields CDR1 MGHRA and CDR2 YSYEKL. V lost 3 bases, J lost 10 bases, and 12 bases lay in between. The CDR3 runs to 12 residues. The CDR3 DNA reads as TGCGCCAGCAGCCATCACCTCGGGGTAGCTTTCCTT. As protein: CASSHHLGVAFL.

With respect to this clone: Other nucleotide sequences in the sample specify the same CDR3. The chain employs TRBV5-1 and TRBJ2-5; TRBD2 is a possible D gene (5 bases). Per the germline V gene, CDR1 is SGHRS and CDR2 is YFSETQ. The ends were cut back, 0 bases at V and 5 bases at J, with 11 bases in the middle. This CDR3 comprises 14 residues. The CDR3 region is CASSLGTGGETQYF. The DNA for the CDR3 is TGCGCCAGCAGCTTGGGGACGGGCGGGGAGACCCAGTACTTC.

V and J are TRBV13 and TRBJ2-1; D is perhaps TRBD2 (6 bases). V was pared by 5 bases and J by 4 bases, with 15 bases between. CDR1 and CDR2 (germline): PRHDT, FYEKMQ (reference sequence). This CDR3 region has 15 residues. CDR3 nucleotides: TGTGCCAGCAGCCAACGCGGGGCAGATTACAATGAGCAGTTCTTC. It is translated as CASSQRGADYNEQFF. The entire variable domain, with the rest obtained from reference TRBV13 and TRBJ2-1, is as follows: AAGVIQSPRHLIKEKRETATLKCYPIPRHDTVYWYQQGPGQDPQFLISFYEKMQSDKGSIPDRFSAQQFSDYHSELNMSSLELGDSALYFCASSQRGADYNEQFFGPGTRLTVL.

The rearrangement links TRBV5-1 to TRBJ2-1; 13 bases align to TRBD2. J gave up 6 bases and V 4 bases, and 4 bases lay outside the gene matches. Germline V CDR1 and CDR2: SGHRS, YFSETQ. The CDR3 length is 15 residues. Here the CDR3 DNA reads TGCGCCAGCAGCCGACTAGCGGGGGGCCTCAATGAGCAGTTCTTC. Translation: CASSRLAGGLNEQFF.

The J gene is TRBJ1-5, the V gene TRBV4-1; D is unclear. Germline V gene data show CDR1 as MGHRA and CDR2 as YSYEKL. This CDR3 spans 14 amino acids. Trimming took off 1 base at V and 4 bases at J, with 8 bases between the two ends. The CDR3 DNA follows: TGCGCCAGCAGCCAAGTTGGCAGTAATCAGCCCCAGCATTTT. Amino acids: CASSQVGSNQPQHF.

The rearrangement joins TRBV4-1 to TRBJ2-7; D might be TRBD2 (5 bases). In germline, CDR1 is MGHRA, CDR2 YSYEKL. The CDR3 length is 14 residues. V shed 4 bases and J shed 5 bases, with 15 bases lying between them. CDR3 DNA: TGCGCCAGCAGCCCACTAGTAGGTAACAACGAGCAGTACTTC. Amino acid sequence: CASSPLVGNNEQYF.

The CDR3 here is CASSQGLVSYEQYF. In nucleotides, the CDR3 is TGTGCCAGCTCACAGGGACTGGTATCCTACGAGCAGTACTTC. V and J are TRBV18 and TRBJ2-7; tentative D call: TRBD2 (6 bases). V lost 4 bases, J lost 1 base, and 11 bases lay in between. Per germline, CDR1 KGHSH and CDR2 LQKENI. The CDR3 extends over 14 amino acids.

This chain connects TRBV7-2 to TRBJ2-2, with D maybe TRBD2 (5 bases). The germline V and J ends were trimmed by 4 bases and 5 bases, with 8 bases remaining between them. The CDR3 length is 13 residues. Germline V gene data show CDR1 as SGHTA and CDR2 as FQGNSA. For the CDR3, the DNA is TGTGCCAGCAGCTCGACGGGAACCGGGGAGCTGTTTTTT. This sequence encodes CASSSTGTGELFF.

This sequence joins TRBV27 and TRBJ1-3; 7 positions match TRBD1. Looked up from germline, CDR1 is MNHEY and CDR2 is SMNVEV (reference sequence). V shed 3 bases and J 0 bases; nucleotides not matched to a gene: 5. The CDR3 extends over 16 amino acids. CDR3 protein: CASSFRRDSSGNTIYF. CDR3 nucleotide sequence: TGTGCCAGCAGTTTCAGGCGGGACAGCTCTGGAAACACCATATATTTT.

The chain joins TRBV29-1 to TRBJ2-3; 10 bases agree with TRBD1. The CDR3 is 13 amino acids. CDR1 SQVTM and CDR2 ANQGSEA come from the germline V gene. J was trimmed by 5 bases and V by 7 bases; bases with no gene match: 6. The CDR3 coding sequence is TGCAGCGCAGACAGGGGGCTTCAAGATACGCAGTATTTT. This sequence encodes CSADRGLQDTQYF.

The J gene is TRBJ1-1, the V gene TRBV27; TRBD1 might be the D (5 bases). The CDR3 sequence is 14 residues long. Germline V gives CDR1 MNHEY, CDR2 SMNVEV (reference sequence). The V gene lost 6 bases and the J gene lost 2 bases, with 13 bases spanning the gap. The CDR3 nucleotides are TGTGCCAGCAGAAACGGCAGGACAAACACTGAAGCTTTCTTT. This translates into CASRNGRTNTEAFF.

The rearrangement links TRBV28 to TRBJ1-2, with D possibly matching TRBD1 (5 bases). The CDR3 loop spans 12 amino acids. Trimming shortened V by 4 bases and J by 8 bases, and 11 bases separated the two germline ends. CDR1 is MDHEN, CDR2 SYDVKM, per germline. CDR3 region: CASSSGGLGYTF. For the CDR3, the DNA is TGTGCCAGCAGTTCGGGGGGGTTGGGCTACACCTTC.

The chain employs TRBV7-6 and TRBJ1-1; tentatively, D is TRBD1 (5 bases). This CDR3 spans 14 amino acids. Per the germline V gene, CDR1 is SGHVS and CDR2 is FNYEAQ. Trimming took off 5 bases at V and 10 bases at J, with 20 bases between the two ends. The CDR3 DNA reads as TGTGCCAGCAGCCCGGCGGGGCCGTCGTTGGGAGCTTTCTTT. Amino acid sequence: CASSPAGPSLGAFF.

This rearrangement joins TRBV10-2 to TRBJ1-5; D is unclear. This CDR3 contains 15 residues. Trimming left V 6 bases short and J 0 bases short, with 12 bases between. CDR1 WSHSY and CDR2 SAAADI come from the germline V gene. The DNA for the CDR3 is TGCGCCAGCAGGGCGGGGTCTCTTAGCAATCAGCCCCAGCATTTT. Its protein is CASRAGSLSNQPQHF.

The rearrangement uses TRBV29-1 and TRBJ2-2; tentative D call: TRBD2 (5 bases). The V gene's germline CDR1 is SQVTM and CDR2 ANQGSEA. V was cut by 4 bases and J by 1 base, with 10 bases left in between. The CDR3 has 14 amino acids. CDR3 amino acids: CSVVASGNTGELFF. CDR3 bases: TGCAGCGTTGTCGCAAGCGGGAACACCGGGGAGCTGTTTTTT.